These 21 T cell receptor beta chains originate from one sample sequenced in a study of blood T cell repertoires in COVID-19. The data were produced by immunoSEQ multiplex PCR, yet TCRdb's version contains in-frame clones alone and is incomplete. The table lists about 120,000 clones, 65% to 85% of them singletons, with 1.5% to 2% in the top ten. Sample: peripheral blood. These receptor sequences come from a man aged 65 to 79 with acute or convalescent COVID-19.

This sequence joins TRBV10-3 and TRBJ1-4, with 8 bases that match TRBD1. The CDR3 extends over 15 amino acids. Germline-derived CDR1 and CDR2 are ENHRY and SYGVKD. The trim removed 4 bases at V and 7 bases at J, leaving 8 bases unmatched. The CDR3 DNA sequence: TGTGCCATCAGTGGTCGGACAGGGATCGGTGAAAAACTGTTTTTT. This encodes CAISGRTGIGEKLFF.

The chain employs TRBV3-1 (or the pseudogene TRBV3-2) and TRBJ2-2; 7 nucleotides line up with TRBD1. With V trimmed by 0 bases and J by 6 bases, 10 bases remained unmatched. Germline V lookup: CDR1 LGHDT, CDR2 YNNKEL (reference sequence). The CDR3 length is 17 residues. The CDR3 here is CASSQDLGGAGAGELFF. CDR3 coding DNA: TGTGCCAGCAGCCAAGATTTAGGGGGCGCAGGGGCCGGGGAGCTGTTTTTT.

The chain combines TRBV7-9 with TRBJ1-1; no definite D call. The CDR3 has 14 amino acids. Trimming pared 1 base from V and 3 bases from J, leaving 9 bases between. The germline CDR1 and CDR2 sequences are SEHNR and FQNEAQ (reference sequence). This chain's CDR3 is CASSLVGYYTEAFF. In nucleotides, the CDR3 is TGTGCCAGCAGCTTAGTGGGCTATTACACTGAAGCTTTCTTT.

This clone was counted a single time. The CDR3 region has the DNA TGTGCCAGTAGTACAAAATACCCGGGACATCTCAAATATGGCTACACCTTC. The encoded protein is CASSTKYPGHLKYGYTF. The chain has TRBV19 and TRBJ1-2; possibly TRBD1 for D (6 bases). The germline V gene encodes CDR1 LNHDA and CDR2 SQIVND (reference sequence). The germline V and J ends were trimmed by 4 bases and 5 bases, with 23 bases remaining between them. CDR3 size: 17 residues. Full variable domain (outside the CDR3, taken from reference TRBV19 and TRBJ1-2): DGGITQSPKYLFRKEGQNVTLSCEQNLNHDAMYWYRQDPGQGLRLIYYSQIVNDFQKGDIAEGYSVSREKKESFPLTVTSAQKNPTAFYLCASSTKYPGHLKYGYTFGSGTRLTVV.

A few counts support this clone. J is TRBJ2-7 and V is TRBV7-2; tentatively, D is TRBD1 (6 bases). V shed 1 base and J shed 2 bases, with 15 bases lying between them. Germline CDR1 is SGHTA and CDR2 is FQGNSA. The CDR3 is 16 amino acids. The CDR3 DNA reads as TGTGCCAGCAGCTTAGGGTTGGGTCAGGGGACCTACGAGCAGTACTTC. This translates into CASSLGLGQGTYEQYF.

The rearrangement joins TRBV6-6 to TRBJ1-5; 10 bases agree with TRBD1. This CDR3 has 13 residues. Germline V CDR1 and CDR2: MNHNY, SVGAGI (reference sequence). V shed 6 bases and J 9 bases; nucleotides not matched to a gene: 5. As DNA, the CDR3 is TGTGCCAGCAGGACAGGGGGCCCTGGGCCCCAGCATTTT. Protein product: CASRTGGPGPQHF.

This chain connects TRBV7-9 to TRBJ1-3; D uncertain. The CDR3 length is 13 residues. The germline V gene has CDR1 SEHNR and CDR2 FQNEAQ (reference sequence). V lost 5 bases and J 15 bases, leaving 20 bases between the germline ends. This chain's CDR3 is CASSNSNAAPAYF. In DNA, the CDR3 is TGTGCCAGCAGCAACAGCAACGCCGCACCTGCATATTTT.

The chain has TRBV7-9 and TRBJ1-4; D perhaps matches TRBD1 (6 bases). CDR3 length: 15 amino acids. Trimming shortened V by 5 bases and J by 8 bases, and 18 bases separated the two germline ends. Germline V gives CDR1 SEHNR, CDR2 FQNEAQ (reference sequence). CDR3 DNA sequence: TGTGCCAGCAGCCAATACAGGGATCGGTCCGAAAAACTGTTTTTT. The encoded protein is CASSQYRDRSEKLFF.

The chain combines TRBV27 with TRBJ2-1; a weak D match, TRBD2 (5 bases). The V gene lost 3 bases and the J gene lost 0 bases, with 12 bases spanning the gap. The CDR3 contains 16 residues. Germline V CDR1 and CDR2: MNHEY, SMNVEV (reference sequence). The CDR3 DNA reads as TGTGCCAGCAGTTTCAACGCGGGCAGCTCCTACAATGAGCAGTTCTTC. Translation gives CASSFNAGSSYNEQFF.

This chain joins TRBV18 and TRBJ2-1; 13 bases agree with TRBD2. This CDR3 comprises 15 residues. CDR1 and CDR2 (germline): KGHSH, LQKENI. After removal of 6 bases from V and 5 bases from J, the junction contained 4 bases not matched to a gene. Here the CDR3 DNA reads TGTGCCAGCTCCCGCGGACTAGCGGGGGACAATGAGCAGTTCTTC. Encoded protein: CASSRGLAGDNEQFF.

This rearrangement joins TRBV5-1 to TRBJ2-5; D gene uncertain. Trimming left V 5 bases short and J 4 bases short, with 12 bases between. The CDR3 has 13 residues. Germline CDR1 and CDR2: SGHRS and YFSETQ. The CDR3 spells CASSYQASETQYF. The CDR3 region has the DNA TGCGCCAGCAGTTATCAAGCCTCAGAGACCCAGTACTTC.

The chain combines TRBV25-1 with TRBJ1-2; D unresolved. This CDR3 spans 14 amino acids. With 1 base removed from V and 5 bases from J, the gap between germline ends came to 11 bases. The germline CDR1 and CDR2 sequences are MGHDK and SYGVNS. The DNA of the CDR3 is TGTGCCAGCAGTGAATTGTACAGTCGGTATGGCTACACCTTC. This encodes CASSELYSRYGYTF.

On this clone: Distinct nucleotide sequences in the sample also encode this CDR3. V usage is TRBV5-1 and J usage is TRBJ1-3; D may be TRBD1 (6 bases). The CDR3 sequence is 14 residues long. Germline CDR1 SGHRS, CDR2 YFSETQ. With 1 base removed from V and 2 bases from J, the gap between germline ends came to 7 bases. CDR3 nucleotides: TGCGCCAGCAGCTTGACAGGGCCTGGAAACACCATATATTTT. Translating it yields CASSLTGPGNTIYF.

CDR3 DNA: TGTGCCAGCAGCGTTGGGCCGCTCAGGCCTGGCTACACCTTC. It is translated as CASSVGPLRPGYTF. The V gene is TRBV9, the J gene TRBJ1-2; D unclear. The ends were cut back, 2 bases at V and 7 bases at J, with 15 bases in the middle. This CDR3 is 14 amino acids long. Per the germline V gene, CDR1 is SGDLS and CDR2 is YYNGEE.

This chain connects TRBV5-1 to TRBJ1-3, with TRBD1 matching 11 bases. The CDR3 has 13 residues. The V and J ends lost 4 bases and 8 bases, in that order; junction bases with no gene match: 2. In germline, CDR1 is SGHRS, CDR2 YFSETQ. CDR3 loop: CASSRDRGDTIYF. DNA for the CDR3: TGCGCCAGCAGCCGGGACAGGGGGGACACCATATATTTT. Using reference TRBV5-1 and TRBJ1-3 for the parts outside the CDR3, the full variable domain is KAGVTQTPRYLIKTRGQQVTLSCSPISGHRSVSWYQQTPGQGLQFLFEYFSETQRNKGNFPGRFSGRQFSNSRSEMNVSTLELGDSALYLCASSRDRGDTIYFGEGSWLTVV.

Here the CDR3 DNA reads TGTGCCAGCAGTTTCCCGACAGGGGCCAGGGGTTACTACGAGCAGTACTTC. The encoded protein is CASSFPTGARGYYEQYF. The V call is TRBV28, the J call TRBJ2-7; 8 bases are shared with TRBD1. The CDR3 contains 17 residues. The V and J ends lost 3 bases and 3 bases, in that order; junction bases with no gene match: 13. The germline V gene encodes CDR1 MDHEN and CDR2 SYDVKM.

CDR3 sequence: CASSEGQVELFF. CDR3 nucleotides: TGTGCCAGCAGTGAGGGGCAGGTCGAACTGTTTTTT. This rearrangement joins TRBV2 to TRBJ1-4, with D perhaps TRBD1 (5 bases). CDR3 length equals 12 residues. The germline V gene has CDR1 SNHLY and CDR2 FYNNEI. The ends were cut back, 3 bases at V and 12 bases at J, with 11 bases in the middle.

V and J are TRBV18 and TRBJ2-2; 9 bases match TRBD2. Germline-derived CDR1 and CDR2 are KGHSH and LQKENI. V dropped 9 bases and J dropped 0; count of bases not matched to a gene: 8. The CDR3 is 16 residues long. In nucleotides, the CDR3 is TGTGCCAGTTCCGGCGCGGGGGGGACGAACACCGGGGAGCTGTTTTTT. It encodes CASSGAGGTNTGELFF.

J is TRBJ2-1 and V is TRBV18, with 7 bases fitting TRBD1. This CDR3 is built from 17 residues. Germline lookup yields CDR1 KGHSH and CDR2 LQKENI. Trimming cost V 4 bases and J 0 bases; bases outside gene matches: 9. CDR3 amino acids: CASSRTPGQSSYNEQFF. In nucleotides, the CDR3 is TGTGCCAGCTCACGAACTCCGGGACAGAGCTCCTACAATGAGCAGTTCTTC.

This clone has more than one count but fewer than ten. The J gene is TRBJ2-5, the V gene TRBV3-1 (or the pseudogene TRBV3-2), with TRBD1 matching 9 bases. V shed 6 bases, J shed 3 bases, and the junction held 5 bases outside the gene matches. Per the germline V gene, CDR1 is LGHDT and CDR2 is YNNKEL (reference sequence). The CDR3 totals 14 residues. CDR3 loop: CASRGTGNKETQYF. The CDR3 DNA is TGTGCCAGCAGGGGGACAGGGAACAAAGAGACCCAGTACTTC.

For the CDR3, the DNA is TGTGCCAGCAGCGTGGGACAAAACTACGAGCAGTACTTC. This translates into CASSVGQNYEQYF. The V call is TRBV5-5, the J call TRBJ2-7, with a tentative D call TRBD1 (6 bases). Germline V gene lookup returns CDR1 SGHKS and CDR2 YYEKEE (reference sequence). Between the trimmed V and J ends, which lost 4 bases and 3 bases, there was a span of 11 bases. The length of the CDR3 is 13 residues.